Following are 5 T cell receptor beta chains from one sample sequenced in a study of blood T cell repertoires in COVID-19. Libraries were prepared by immunoSEQ multiplex PCR; TCRdb keeps only in-frame clonotypes and omits some of them. The sample has approximately 140,000 clones, less than 90% seen once. The sample was peripheral blood. All receptors come from a human donor with COVID-19, enrolled during active disease. The donor label of this sample is uncertain.

In its sample, this clone was seen a few times. This rearrangement joins TRBV7-3 to TRBJ2-1; TRBD2 might be the D (6 bases). Germline loops: CDR1 SGHTA, CDR2 FQGTGA. V was clipped by 3 bases and J by 0 bases, with 12 bases between them. The CDR3 contains 16 residues. The CDR3 coding sequence is TGTGCCAGCAGCTTTGTGGCGGGACTCTCCTACAATGAGCAGTTCTTC. As protein: CASSFVAGLSYNEQFF. Full variable domain (remainder filled in from reference TRBV7-3 and TRBJ2-1): GAGVSQTPSNKVTEKGKYVELRCDPISGHTALYWYRQSLGQGPEFLIYFQGTGAADDSGLPNDRFFAVRPEGSVSTLKIQRTERGDSAVYLCASSFVAGLSYNEQFFGPGTRLTVL.

The rearrangement joins TRBV30 to TRBJ1-2, with TRBD1 matching over 9 bases. Per germline, CDR1 GTSNPN and CDR2 SVGIG (reference sequence). The CDR3 totals 14 residues. V shed 4 bases and J 5 bases; nucleotides not matched to a gene: 8. CDR3 protein: CAWKGQGPFYGYTF. The DNA of the CDR3 is TGTGCCTGGAAGGGACAGGGACCTTTTTATGGCTACACCTTC.

This clone was recorded once. This rearrangement joins TRBV7-3 to TRBJ2-3; 15 positions agree with TRBD2. This CDR3 is 16 amino acids long. The junction had 3 bases not matched to a gene; V was cut back by 4 bases and J by 4 bases. CDR1 is SGHTA and CDR2 is FQGTGA in the germline V gene. The CDR3 nucleotides read TGTGCCAGCAGCTCGGGACTAGCGGGGGGTCCAGATACGCAGTATTTT. Amino acids: CASSSGLAGGPDTQYF.

The rearrangement uses TRBV6-4 and TRBJ1-2, with D perhaps matching TRBD1 (5 bases). The length of the CDR3 is 13 residues. In germline, CDR1 is MRHNA, CDR2 SNTAGT. The V end was cut by 3 bases, the J end by 3 bases, with 8 bases between. The CDR3 here is CASSEGRDYGYTF. The CDR3 coding sequence is TGTGCCAGCAGTGAGGGCAGGGACTATGGCTACACCTTC.

This chain uses TRBV6-5 with TRBJ1-5; maybe TRBD1 (5 bases). V was shortened by 6 bases and J by 7 bases, with 19 bases between the two germline ends. Germline V gene sequence: CDR1 MNHEY, CDR2 SVGAGI. The CDR3 is made up of 15 amino acids. CDR3 in DNA: TGTGCCAGCAGACCCGACTGGGACGCGGGGCAGCCCCAGCATTTT. This codes for CASRPDWDAGQPQHF.